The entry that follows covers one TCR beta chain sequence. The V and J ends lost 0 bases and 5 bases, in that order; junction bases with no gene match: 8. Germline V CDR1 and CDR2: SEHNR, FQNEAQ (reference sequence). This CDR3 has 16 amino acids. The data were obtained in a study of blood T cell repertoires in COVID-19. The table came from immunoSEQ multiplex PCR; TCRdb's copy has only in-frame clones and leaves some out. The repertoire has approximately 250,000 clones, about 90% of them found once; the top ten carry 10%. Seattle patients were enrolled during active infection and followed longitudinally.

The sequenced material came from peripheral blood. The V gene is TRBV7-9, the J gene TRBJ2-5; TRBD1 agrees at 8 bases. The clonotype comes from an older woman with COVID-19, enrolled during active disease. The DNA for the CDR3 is TGTGCCAGCAGCTTAGCTCGGGGCAGGGGGCAGGAGACCCAGTACTTC. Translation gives CASSLARGRGQETQYF.